This T cell receptor (beta chain) was identified during a study of regulatory T cells in long-lasting Graves disease. Noted time point: newly diagnosed GD, antithyroid drugs for less than 3 months. PBMCs provided the RNA from which the TCR library was made. This CDR3 contains 18 residues. Germline V gene sequence: CDR1 MDHEN, CDR2 SYDVKM. After removal of 5 bases from V and 3 bases from J, the junction contained 15 bases not matched to a gene. Combining iRepertoire HTBI primers with Arm-PCR of CDR3 regions, the authors built TCR beta libraries. TCRdb processed the multiplex PCR reads anew with MiXCR; each CDR3 protein has one entry. The sample holds around 470,000 distinct CDR3 sequences, approximately 14% seen once. This clonotype was observed many times. The same sample was also studied in work on T cells in Graves' hyperthyroidism and ophthalmopathy.

The chain recombines TRBV28 with TRBJ2-1; 8 bases line up with TRBD2. The origin of this receptor is a woman in her forties or fifties with Graves disease. The starting material was peripheral blood mononuclear cells (PBMCs), obtained at new diagnosis, from a patient treated with antithyroid drugs. This CDR3 is CASSLPPWGAGDYNEQFF. For the CDR3, the DNA is TGTGCCAGCAGTCTACCTCCCTGGGGAGCGGGGGACTACAATGAGCAGTTCTTC.